A single sample is the source of the 22 T cell receptor beta chains below, sequenced in a study of T cells in Graves' hyperthyroidism and ophthalmopathy. Regions amplified from RNA transcripts were the TCR beta CDR3 regions. Initially, a first-round RT-PCR of the TCR CDR3 employed the HTBI primer set. Using its own MiXCR run on the multiplex PCR reads, TCRdb lists one record per CDR3 protein. The sample holds fewer than 500,000 distinct CDR3 sequences; roughly 15% are singletons and the top ten take roughly 13%. What was sequenced was blood. These receptor sequences come from a young man with Graves' ophthalmopathy.

This clonotype was observed many times. The chain combines TRBV19 with TRBJ2-7; D ambiguous. Per germline, CDR1 LNHDA and CDR2 SQIVND (reference sequence). Trimming stripped 7 bases from V and 7 bases from J, with 20 bases between. The CDR3 has 14 residues. Here the CDR3 reads CASMESGYQREQYF. The CDR3 nucleotides are TGTGCCAGTATGGAGTCCGGGTATCAGAGGGAGCAGTACTTC.

This clonotype was detected many times. This chain joins TRBV5-1 and TRBJ2-1, with 8 positions matching TRBD2. This CDR3 is built from 16 residues. V dropped 0 bases and J dropped 9; count of bases not matched to a gene: 11. Germline values: CDR1 SGHRS, CDR2 YFSETQ. CDR3 sequence: CASSLGTSPEDGEQFF. The CDR3 DNA sequence: TGCGCCAGCAGCTTGGGGACTAGCCCGGAGGACGGTGAGCAGTTCTTC. The variable domain in full, completed from reference TRBV5-1 and TRBJ2-1, reads KAGVTQTPRYLIKTRGQQVTLSCSPISGHRSVSWYQQTPGQGLQFLFEYFSETQRNKGNFPGRFSGRQFSNSRSEMNVSTLELGDSALYLCASSLGTSPEDGEQFFGPGTRLTVL.

This clonotype has a count of ten or more. This sequence joins TRBV5-1 and TRBJ2-1; D uncertain. The ends were cut back, 5 bases at V and 5 bases at J, with 8 bases in the middle. The CDR3 runs 12 residues. Germline lookup yields CDR1 SGHRS and CDR2 YFSETQ. The CDR3 DNA is TGCGCCAGCAGAGCAGAGAACAATGAGCAGTTCTTC. As protein: CASRAENNEQFF.

A few counts support this clonotype. In DNA, the CDR3 is TGTGCCAGCACCACGGGAGCCTATGGCTACACCTTC. Translated: CASTTGAYGYTF. V and J are TRBV28 and TRBJ1-2; D gene unclear. Per the germline V gene, CDR1 is MDHEN and CDR2 is SYDVKM. The CDR3 runs 12 residues. Trimming left V 7 bases short and J 4 bases short, with 10 bases between.

This clonotype was counted a few times. The chain is built from TRBV5-4 and TRBJ2-3, with D possibly matching TRBD1 (6 bases). The V gene's germline CDR1 is SGHNT and CDR2 YYREEE (reference sequence). The V gene lost 0 bases and the J gene lost 12 bases, with 14 bases spanning the gap. CDR3 length equals 13 residues. CDR3 nucleotide sequence: TGTGCCAGCAGCTTGGGGCTAGGGGGTGCTCAGTATTTT. Encoded protein: CASSLGLGGAQYF.

This clonotype has a handful of counts. The junction and the germline gene differ at one end; a read error may be behind it. The rearrangement uses TRBV7-8 and TRBJ2-7, with TRBD2 identical over 11 bases. The CDR3 has 15 residues. Germline CDR1 reads SGHVS; CDR2 reads FQNEAQ. CDR3 nucleotides: TGTGCCAGCAGCCCGGGGGGGACTAGCGGAGCCCTCGGGGACTTC. Translated: CASSPGGTSGALGDF. Drawing the rest from reference TRBV7-8 and TRBJ2-7, the complete variable domain is GAGVSQSPRYKVAKRGQDVALRCDPISGHVSLFWYQQALGQGPEFLTYFQNEAQLDKSGLPSDRFFAERPEGSVSTLKIQRTQQEDSAVYLCASSPGGTSGALGDFGPGTRLTVT.

This clonotype was observed a few times. This chain joins TRBV24-1 and TRBJ2-1; D not resolved. V lost 1 base to trimming and J lost 3 bases, with 3 bases between them. CDR1 and CDR2 from the germline V gene are KGHDR and SFDVKD. The CDR3 runs to 13 residues. The CDR3: CATSDFVYNEQFF. The CDR3 nucleotides are TGTGCCACCAGTGATTTTGTCTACAATGAGCAGTTCTTC.

This clonotype was counted ten times or more. Here the CDR3 DNA reads TGCAGTGCTAGAGGAGGGAGTAGCTCCTACGAGCAGTACTTC. Translating gives CSARGGSSSYEQYF. The chain links TRBV20-1 to TRBJ2-7; a weak D match, TRBD2 (5 bases). Germline CDR1 and CDR2: DFQATT and SNEGSKA (reference sequence). CDR3 size: 14 residues. Between the trimmed V and J ends, which lost 1 base and 0 bases, there was a span of 10 bases.

This clonotype came up many times. This rearrangement joins TRBV3-1 to TRBJ2-3, with D unresolved. Germline values: CDR1 LGHDT, CDR2 YNNKEL (reference sequence). V was pared by 4 bases and J by 7 bases, with 12 bases between. This CDR3 has 13 residues. This CDR3 reads CASSPETLNTQYF. For the CDR3, the DNA is TGTGCCAGCAGCCCGGAGACACTTAATACGCAGTATTTT.

This clonotype appeared many times. The V call is TRBV20-1, the J call TRBJ2-7; D not resolved. Germline V CDR1 and CDR2: DFQATT, SNEGSKA (reference sequence). The V end lost 1 base, the J end lost 2 bases, and 12 bases lay between the germline ends. The CDR3 is made up of 14 amino acids. As DNA, the CDR3 is TGCAGTGCTAGAGTCTTACTGGAAACCTACGAGCAGTACTTC. It yields the protein CSARVLLETYEQYF.

V and J are TRBV5-1 and TRBJ1-1, with a tentative D call TRBD1 (5 bases). Germline CDR1 and CDR2: SGHRS and YFSETQ. This CDR3 spans 15 amino acids. With 4 bases removed from V and 4 bases from J, the gap between germline ends came to 17 bases. This CDR3 is CASSVGTEGATEAFF. The CDR3 DNA reads as TGCGCCAGCAGCGTGGGGACTGAAGGAGCCACTGAAGCTTTCTTT.

There are many counts of this clonotype. The chain carries TRBV11-3 and TRBJ2-7; no definite D call. The CDR3 is made up of 15 amino acids. V was cut by 1 base and J by 2 bases, with 12 bases left in between. The germline V gene encodes CDR1 SGHNT and CDR2 YENEEA. In DNA form, the CDR3 reads TGTGCCAGCAGCTTAGGACTCCGAGGCCCCTACGAGCAGTACTTC. This sequence encodes CASSLGLRGPYEQYF.

The chain recombines TRBV7-2 with TRBJ2-5, with D possibly TRBD2 on 5 matching bases. CDR3 length equals 14 residues. Trimming stripped 6 bases from V and 4 bases from J, with 15 bases between. Germline loops: CDR1 SGHTA, CDR2 FQGNSA. The CDR3 DNA reads as TGTGCCAGCAGTTTCAGGAGCCGGGGAGAGACCCAGTACTTC. It yields the protein CASSFRSRGETQYF.

This clonotype was picked up many times. V usage is TRBV4-1 and J usage is TRBJ2-7, with D tentatively TRBD1 or TRBD2 (5 bases each). Germline lookup yields CDR1 MGHRA and CDR2 YSYEKL. CDR3 size: 13 residues. Deletions cut 1 base from V and 6 bases from J, with 10 bases between. In DNA, the CDR3 is TGCGCCAGCAGCCAAGGGCGAGGGGTCGAGCAGTACTTC. It specifies CASSQGRGVEQYF.

The chain couples TRBV14 to TRBJ2-2; 8 nucleotides agree with TRBD2. This CDR3 is 15 amino acids long. The germline V gene has CDR1 SGHDN and CDR2 FVKESK. The V segment lost 4 bases and the J segment 5 bases; nucleotides outside the gene matches: 6. CDR3 sequence (DNA): TGTGCCAGCAGCCGCCGGGGGACTAGTACCGGGGAGCTGTTTTTT. Its translation: CASSRRGTSTGELFF.

This clonotype was counted only a few times. CDR3 region: CASSILDRLTEQYF. CDR3 nucleotide sequence: TGTGCCAGTAGTATACTGGACAGACTGACCGAGCAGTACTTC. The chain links TRBV19 to TRBJ2-7; tentatively, D is TRBD1 (6 bases). The germline V gene encodes CDR1 LNHDA and CDR2 SQIVND (reference sequence). This CDR3 spans 14 amino acids. The germline V and J ends were trimmed by 2 bases and 6 bases, with 14 bases remaining between them.

The sample holds a few counts of this clonotype. The genes are TRBV11-2 and TRBJ2-5; D is perhaps TRBD2 (6 bases). Germline V gene data show CDR1 as SGHAT and CDR2 as FQNNGV. Deletions cut 9 bases from V and 1 base from J, with 18 bases between. This CDR3 comprises 15 residues. CDR3 sequence: CASSAGTEGQETQYF. CDR3 in DNA: TGTGCCAGTAGTGCCGGGACTGAAGGCCAAGAGACCCAGTACTTC.

The table lists this clonotype with many counts. The chain uses TRBV5-1 and TRBJ2-7, with D perhaps matching TRBD1 (5 bases). The CDR3 contains 13 residues. Trimming took off 0 bases at V and 2 bases at J, with 6 bases between the two ends. Germline V gene sequence: CDR1 SGHRS, CDR2 YFSETQ. In DNA, the CDR3 is TGCGCCAGCAGCTTGGCACAGGCCTACGAGCAGTACTTC. This translates into CASSLAQAYEQYF.

In this sample, this clonotype turned up many times. The chain recombines TRBV20-1 with TRBJ2-7; tentative D call: TRBD1 (6 bases). Germline CDR1 DFQATT, CDR2 SNEGSKA (reference sequence). CDR3 length: 12 residues. Trimming stripped 1 base from V and 4 bases from J, with 8 bases between. In DNA, the CDR3 is TGCAGTGCTAGAGGCAGGGGTTACGAGCAGTACTTC. It yields the protein CSARGRGYEQYF.

This clonotype was seen many times. The chain has TRBV28 and TRBJ1-5; D is perhaps TRBD1 (6 bases). Trimming shortened V by 7 bases and J by 2 bases, and 15 bases separated the two germline ends. Per germline, CDR1 MDHEN and CDR2 SYDVKM. CDR3 length equals 15 residues. The chain's CDR3 is CASTSGGGRNQPQHF. CDR3 coding DNA: TGTGCCAGCACCTCGGGGGGGGGGCGCAATCAGCCCCAGCATTTT.

The table lists this clonotype with many counts. The rearrangement uses TRBV28 and TRBJ2-1, with a possible D match to TRBD2 (6 bases). Trimming took 3 bases from V and 8 from J, leaving 20 bases between them. CDR1 is MDHEN, CDR2 SYDVKM, per germline. This CDR3 has 16 amino acids. CDR3 residues: CASSLGLSELFDEQFF. CDR3 DNA sequence: TGTGCCAGCAGTTTGGGACTGTCGGAGCTATTCGATGAGCAGTTCTTC.

In its sample, this clonotype was seen a few times. V is TRBV12-3 or TRBV12-4 and J is TRBJ2-5, with D maybe TRBD2 (5 bases). Trimming cost V 2 bases and J 2 bases, with 9 bases left between them. The CDR3 is 14 residues long. CDR3 sequence reads: CASSLSDFQETQYF. CDR3 nucleotides: TGTGCCAGCAGTTTATCGGACTTTCAAGAGACCCAGTACTTC.